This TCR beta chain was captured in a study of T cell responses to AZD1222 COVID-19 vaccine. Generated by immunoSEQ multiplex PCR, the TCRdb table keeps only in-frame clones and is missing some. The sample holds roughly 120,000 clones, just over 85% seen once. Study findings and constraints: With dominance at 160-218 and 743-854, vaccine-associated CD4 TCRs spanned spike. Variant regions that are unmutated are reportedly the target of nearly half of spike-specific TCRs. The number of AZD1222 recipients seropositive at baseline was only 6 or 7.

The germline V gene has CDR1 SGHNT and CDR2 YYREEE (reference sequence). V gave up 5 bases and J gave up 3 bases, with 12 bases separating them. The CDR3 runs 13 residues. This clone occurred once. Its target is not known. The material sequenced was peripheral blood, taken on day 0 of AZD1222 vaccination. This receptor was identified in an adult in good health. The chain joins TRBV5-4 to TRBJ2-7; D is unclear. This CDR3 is CASSPLSGYEQYF. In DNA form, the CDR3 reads TGTGCCAGCAGTCCCCTGTCGGGCTACGAGCAGTACTTC.